This TCR beta chain was documented in a study of T cell repertoires in cytomegalovirus infection (dated by TCRdb to the late 2010s). As for the study more broadly: Because public TCR beta signatures pointed to carriage of CMV infection together with the matching HLA type, the HLA type of each donor mattered for the analysis.

Overall results and qualifications from the work: The ex vivo response was dominated by HLA-C-restricted CMV-specific TCR beta clonotypes, and the single most frequent clonotype in two of eight donors was supplied by these HLA-C-restricted clonotypes. In both this cohort and an independent approximately 350-donor cohort, the cumulative frequency of public TCR beta family members distinguished carriers of CMV infection plus the relevant HLA type.

Instrument on record: Illumina HiSeq 1500. Using fastp at Q25 and MiXCR, TCRdb reprocessed the public reads and kept productive beta chains. All rows with the same CDR3 protein become a single entry with the most common DNA and genes. For this sample there are roughly 7,900 distinct CDR3 sequences; roughly 53% appear just once. The biggest ten clones account for 73% of the sample. The CDR3 region is 16 residues in length, termini included. The retained sequence is limited to the CDR3, 48 bases, with the frame set at the first base. Cut back by 6 bases and 4 bases, the V and J ends lie 21 bases apart. About this clonotype: This clone's antigen is unknown. No conserved phenylalanine or tryptophan ends this CDR3, so it is likely a read error.

The clonotype was recovered from a human donor in good health (CMV status not recorded). Some clones in this sample may be carry-over from other donors' samples. The sequence joins TRBV12-3 or TRBV12-4 to TRBJ1-1; a tentative D call is TRBD1 (6 bases match). The sequencing sample was made of PBMCs, sequenced either directly or after in vitro stimulation (not recorded which). The sequenced DNA: TGTGCCAGCAGCCTCCGGTTTTCCAAACAGGGCACTGAAGCTTTCTTG. Its translation is CASSLRFSKQGTEAFL.